The rows below give T cell receptor beta chains drawn from one sample of a study of cytomegalovirus exposure and HLA in healthy donors. Repertoires were generated with immunoSEQ multiplex PCR, while TCRdb's copy carries only in-frame clones and drops some. The top ten hold around 1.6% of the sample, which has tens of thousands of clones, 97% seen once. Sequenced sample: PBMCs. These receptors all come from a woman between 18 and 29 years old in good health and CMV-seropositive. CDR3s include the opening cysteine and the closing phenylalanine or tryptophan. D genes are given only for firm matches. Expanded clones get a size class; other rows say once, few or many, or leave the size out.

TRBV6-5,NA,NA,TRBJ1-2,TGTGCCATCAGAGCGGACGGATTATCCGGCTACACCTTC,CAIRADGLSGYTF
TRBV7-7,NA,NA,TRBJ2-5,TGTGCTAGCAGCTTAGCCAGCCAAGAGACCCAGTACTTC,CASSLASQETQYF
TRBV6-6,NA,NA,TRBJ2-7,TGTGCCAGCAGTTACGTCTATTCCTACGAGCAGTACTTC,CASSYVYSYEQYF
TRBV5-6,NA,NA,TRBJ1-3,TGTGCCAGCAGCCCGGGGATCCCGGGGAAGAGAAACACCATATATTTT,CASSPGIPGKRNTIYF
TRBV7-6,TRBD2,NA,TRBJ2-1,TGTGCCAGCAGCTCCGGGACTAGGGCTCCCAGCTCCTACAATGAGCAGTTCTTC,CASSSGTRAPSSYNEQFF
TRBV5-8,NA,NA,TRBJ2-2,TGTGCCAGCAGCTTGTGGGGCGTCGGGGAGCTGTTTTTT,CASSLWGVGELFF
TRBV28,NA,NA,TRBJ2-3,TGTGCCAGCAGTCGGGGGTTTACAGATACGCAGTATTTT,CASSRGFTDTQYF
TRBV25-1,NA,few,TRBJ1-4,TGTGCCAGCAGTGATCGGGCAGGGGAAAAACTGTTTTTT,CASSDRAGEKLFF
TRBV28,NA,NA,TRBJ1-2,TGTGCCAGCAGAAGCAACGGGGGGGCCGGAGCTAACTATGGCTACACCTTC,CASRSNGGAGANYGYTF
TRBV5-1,NA,NA,TRBJ2-5,TGCGCCAGCAGCCAGGCCTCAGGAGAGACCCAGTACTTC,CASSQASGETQYF
TRBV15,NA,NA,TRBJ2-5,TGTGCCACCAGCAGAGAAGGACAGTTCGGGCAAGAGACCCAGTACTTC,CATSREGQFGQETQYF
TRBV6-5,TRBD1,NA,TRBJ2-3,TGTGCCAGCAGTAGGACAGGGGCAGGTGATACGCAGTATTTT,CASSRTGAGDTQYF
TRBV10-3,NA,NA,TRBJ1-1,TGTGCCATCAGTGACAGGGGCGGCACTGAAGCTTTCTTT,CAISDRGGTEAFF
TRBV20-1,NA,NA,TRBJ1-1,TGCAGTGCTAGAGTGGCAGTTGAAGCTTTCTTT,CSARVAVEAFF
TRBV6-5,NA,NA,TRBJ2-7,TGTGCCAGCAGGGGAGATACCTACGAGCAGTACTTC,CASRGDTYEQYF
TRBV15,NA,NA,TRBJ2-2,TGTGCCACCAGCAGAGGACAGAGTAACACCGGGGAGCTGTTTTTT,CATSRGQSNTGELFF
TRBV6-6,TRBD1,NA,TRBJ2-7,TGTGCCAGCAGTTTGGGCCCGGGACAGGTCCTCGGAGAGCAGTACTTC,CASSLGPGQVLGEQYF
TRBV6-6,NA,NA,TRBJ2-2,TGTGCCAGCAGTTACTCGATACAGACCGGGGAGCTGTTTTTT,CASSYSIQTGELFF
TRBV6-5,NA,NA,TRBJ1-5,TGTGCCAGCAGGGACAGTATCAATCAGCCCCAGCATTTT,CASRDSINQPQHF
TRBV5-1,TRBD2,NA,TRBJ2-2,TGCGCCAGCAGCTTGGCGGGAGGGAACACCGGGGAGCTGTTTTTT,CASSLAGGNTGELFF